The rows below give T cell receptor beta chains drawn from one sample of a study of early T cells in non-severe SARS-CoV-2 infection. Each CDR3 protein gets one entry after TCRdb re-called the 5' RACE reads with MiXCR. The sample includes around 49,000 distinct CDR3 sequences, roughly 10% of them seen just once. Sequenced input: whole blood. These receptors were collected from an adult who was a healthcare worker with PCR-confirmed SARS-CoV-2 infection or an uninfected control (not recorded which). The CDR3 runs from the conserved cysteine through the conserved F or W. A D gene is named only where the DNA matches it firmly. Some rows mark clone size as missing; the rest say once, few, many or name a class of expanded clone.

clone_size: medium-sized
d_call: NA
v_call: TRBV28
j_call: TRBJ1-3
cdr3_aa: CASNAPGAGNTIYF
cdr3_nt: TGTGCCAGCAACGCGCCGGGAGCTGGAAACACCATATATTTT

clone_size: few
d_call: TRBD2
v_call: TRBV28
j_call: TRBJ2-7
cdr3_aa: CASTVGGLHSYEQYF
cdr3_nt: TGTGCCAGCACCGTCGGGGGACTACACTCCTACGAGCAGTACTTC

clone_size: once
d_call: TRBD2
v_call: TRBV12-3/TRBV12-4
j_call: TRBJ2-1
cdr3_aa: CASSLLLSGSNEQFF
cdr3_nt: TGTGCCAGCAGTTTACTTCTTAGCGGGAGCAATGAGCAGTTCTTC

clone_size: NA
d_call: NA
v_call: TRBV11-2
j_call: TRBJ1-2
cdr3_aa: CASRHVTGPVYTF
cdr3_nt: TGTGCCAGCAGACATGTGACAGGCCCCGTCTACACCTTC

clone_size: NA
d_call: NA
v_call: TRBV5-4
j_call: TRBJ2-7
cdr3_aa: CASSHQTDEQYF
cdr3_nt: TGTGCCAGCAGCCACCAAACGGACGAGCAGTACTTC

clone_size: many
d_call: NA
v_call: TRBV20-1
j_call: TRBJ2-5
cdr3_aa: CSAKVEFQETQYF
cdr3_nt: TGCAGTGCTAAAGTAGAATTCCAAGAGACCCAGTACTTC

clone_size: NA
d_call: NA
v_call: TRBV4-2
j_call: TRBJ2-4
cdr3_aa: CASSQEEARGRNIQYF
cdr3_nt: TGTGCCAGCAGCCAAGAAGAGGCTCGAGGGAGAAACATTCAGTACTTC

clone_size: many
d_call: NA
v_call: TRBV6-5
j_call: TRBJ1-1
cdr3_aa: CASSLKEGSTEAFF
cdr3_nt: TGTGCCAGCAGTTTGAAGGAGGGTTCCACTGAAGCTTTCTTT

clone_size: NA
d_call: NA
v_call: TRBV5-4
j_call: TRBJ2-3
cdr3_aa: CASSPKQLNTDTQYF
cdr3_nt: TGTGCCAGCAGCCCGAAACAGCTAAACACAGATACGCAGTATTTT

clone_size: NA
d_call: NA
v_call: TRBV18
j_call: TRBJ1-5
cdr3_aa: CASSPASSDNQPQHF
cdr3_nt: TGTGCCAGCTCACCAGCCAGCTCGGACAATCAGCCCCAGCATTTT

clone_size: NA
d_call: NA
v_call: TRBV29-1
j_call: TRBJ2-7
cdr3_aa: CSVSLLYEQYF
cdr3_nt: TGCAGCGTCAGCCTGCTTTACGAGCAGTACTTC

clone_size: NA
d_call: TRBD1
v_call: TRBV10-3
j_call: TRBJ2-4
cdr3_aa: CAISGDSTIQYF
cdr3_nt: TGTGCCATCAGTGGGGACAGCACCATTCAGTACTTC

clone_size: many
d_call: NA
v_call: TRBV24-1
j_call: TRBJ2-3
cdr3_aa: CATSDDETRPGTDTQYF
cdr3_nt: TGTGCCACCAGTGATGACGAGACTAGACCCGGCACAGATACGCAGTATTTT

clone_size: NA
d_call: TRBD1
v_call: TRBV7-3
j_call: TRBJ2-5
cdr3_aa: CASSPSRLGTGLETQYF
cdr3_nt: TGTGCCAGCAGCCCTTCAAGGTTGGGGACAGGGCTTGAGACCCAGTACTTC

clone_size: NA
d_call: NA
v_call: TRBV28
j_call: TRBJ2-7
cdr3_aa: CASNVVRSSYEQYF
cdr3_nt: TGTGCCAGCAATGTTGTAAGAAGCTCCTACGAGCAGTACTTC

clone_size: many
d_call: NA
v_call: TRBV29-1
j_call: TRBJ2-2
cdr3_aa: CSVRGVLTGELFF
cdr3_nt: TGCAGCGTTCGGGGTGTCTTGACCGGGGAGCTGTTTTTT

clone_size: NA
d_call: NA
v_call: TRBV29-1
j_call: TRBJ1-1
cdr3_aa: CSVEQGLAEAFF
cdr3_nt: TGCAGCGTTGAACAGGGTTTGGCTGAAGCTTTCTTT

clone_size: NA
d_call: NA
v_call: TRBV2
j_call: TRBJ2-2
cdr3_aa: CASSGAVLNTGELFF
cdr3_nt: TGTGCCAGCAGTGGGGCGGTCCTGAACACCGGGGAGCTGTTTTTT

clone_size: many
d_call: NA
v_call: TRBV20-1
j_call: TRBJ2-3
cdr3_aa: CSAHSGLESTDTQYF
cdr3_nt: TGCAGTGCGCATAGTGGGCTAGAAAGCACAGATACGCAGTATTTT

clone_size: NA
d_call: NA
v_call: TRBV7-8
j_call: TRBJ2-1
cdr3_aa: CASSLGRSGWKAVYNEQFF
cdr3_nt: TGTGCCAGCAGCTTAGGACGATCGGGTTGGAAAGCCGTCTACAATGAGCAGTTCTTC

clone_size: NA
d_call: NA
v_call: TRBV28
j_call: TRBJ2-2
cdr3_aa: CASTLGSRTGELFF
cdr3_nt: TGTGCCAGCACCCTTGGGAGCCGAACCGGGGAGCTGTTTTTT

clone_size: many
d_call: TRBD2
v_call: TRBV15
j_call: TRBJ2-2
cdr3_aa: CATSKRGPEAPGELFF
cdr3_nt: TGTGCCACCAGCAAGCGGGGGCCCGAGGCGCCCGGGGAGCTGTTTTTT

clone_size: few
d_call: TRBD2
v_call: TRBV7-3
j_call: TRBJ2-7
cdr3_aa: CASSQSGRNPYEQYF
cdr3_nt: TGTGCCAGCAGCCAAAGCGGGAGGAATCCCTACGAGCAGTACTTC

clone_size: NA
d_call: TRBD2
v_call: TRBV28
j_call: TRBJ2-2
cdr3_aa: CAFREGQDGELFF
cdr3_nt: TGTGCCTTCCGGGAGGGCCAGGACGGGGAGCTGTTTTTT

clone_size: medium-sized
d_call: NA
v_call: TRBV7-8
j_call: TRBJ2-2
cdr3_aa: CASSPAWPDTGELFF
cdr3_nt: TGTGCCAGCAGCCCTGCTTGGCCCGACACCGGGGAGCTGTTTTTT

clone_size: many
d_call: NA
v_call: TRBV12-3/TRBV12-4
j_call: TRBJ1-1
cdr3_aa: CASSLIGVAPEAFF
cdr3_nt: TGTGCCAGCAGTTTAATTGGGGTTGCCCCTGAAGCTTTCTTT

clone_size: many
d_call: NA
v_call: TRBV18
j_call: TRBJ1-1
cdr3_aa: CASSPGRLHTEAFF
cdr3_nt: TGTGCCAGCTCCCCCGGACGACTTCACACTGAAGCTTTCTTT

clone_size: many
d_call: TRBD1
v_call: TRBV4-1
j_call: TRBJ2-2
cdr3_aa: CASSQATGGGTGELFF
cdr3_nt: TGCGCCAGCAGCCAAGCAACAGGGGGTGGCACCGGGGAGCTGTTTTTT

clone_size: NA
d_call: NA
v_call: TRBV28
j_call: TRBJ2-5
cdr3_aa: CASSLEGQGILETQYF
cdr3_nt: TGTGCCAGCAGTTTAGAAGGGCAGGGGATTTTGGAGACCCAGTACTTC

clone_size: many
d_call: NA
v_call: TRBV12-3/TRBV12-4
j_call: TRBJ2-5
cdr3_aa: CASSLMAGLQETQYF
cdr3_nt: TGTGCCAGCAGTTTAATGGCGGGGCTACAAGAGACCCAGTACTTC

clone_size: few
d_call: NA
v_call: TRBV5-4
j_call: TRBJ1-3
cdr3_aa: CASSLFTGNTIYF
cdr3_nt: TGTGCCAGCAGCTTGTTTACAGGAAACACCATATATTTT

clone_size: NA
d_call: TRBD1
v_call: TRBV7-2
j_call: TRBJ1-2
cdr3_aa: CASRYTGGTYGYTF
cdr3_nt: TGTGCCAGCAGGTATACAGGGGGTACCTATGGCTACACCTTC

clone_size: NA
d_call: NA
v_call: TRBV5-1
j_call: TRBJ2-6
cdr3_aa: CASRTTGDYSGANVLTF
cdr3_nt: TGCGCCAGCAGAACGACAGGAGATTACTCTGGGGCCAACGTCCTGACTTTC

clone_size: few
d_call: NA
v_call: TRBV6-2/TRBV6-3
j_call: TRBJ2-1
cdr3_aa: CASRRGTQYNEQFF
cdr3_nt: TGTGCCAGCAGGAGGGGGACGCAATACAATGAGCAGTTCTTC

clone_size: many
d_call: TRBD1
v_call: TRBV5-1
j_call: TRBJ2-5
cdr3_aa: CASSGYGTDQETQYF
cdr3_nt: TGCGCCAGCAGCGGCTACGGGACAGACCAAGAGACCCAGTACTTC

clone_size: few
d_call: TRBD2
v_call: TRBV14
j_call: TRBJ2-7
cdr3_aa: CASSQDFGSGRFAYEQYF
cdr3_nt: TGTGCCAGCAGCCAAGATTTTGGGAGCGGGAGGTTTGCTTACGAGCAGTACTTC

clone_size: many
d_call: TRBD1
v_call: TRBV5-1
j_call: TRBJ2-2
cdr3_aa: CASSPDRASTGELFF
cdr3_nt: TGCGCCAGCAGTCCCGACAGGGCAAGCACCGGGGAGCTGTTTTTT

clone_size: NA
d_call: NA
v_call: TRBV20-1
j_call: TRBJ2-7
cdr3_aa: CSARDQTYEQYF
cdr3_nt: TGCAGTGCTAGAGATCAGACCTACGAGCAGTACTTC

clone_size: medium-sized
d_call: NA
v_call: TRBV7-9
j_call: TRBJ2-5
cdr3_aa: CASSHLLDANPETQYF
cdr3_nt: TGTGCCAGCAGCCACCTGCTGGACGCTAACCCAGAGACCCAGTACTTC

clone_size: few
d_call: TRBD1
v_call: TRBV19
j_call: TRBJ1-5
cdr3_aa: CASTERGPAMNSNQPQHF
cdr3_nt: TGTGCCAGTACCGAGAGGGGGCCGGCCATGAATAGCAATCAGCCCCAGCATTTT

clone_size: many
d_call: NA
v_call: TRBV25-1
j_call: TRBJ1-5
cdr3_aa: CASRRGSQPQHF
cdr3_nt: TGTGCCAGCAGGAGGGGAAGTCAGCCCCAGCATTTT

clone_size: many
d_call: NA
v_call: TRBV16
j_call: TRBJ1-3
cdr3_aa: CASSQPGASGNTIYF
cdr3_nt: TGTGCCAGCAGCCAACCCGGCGCCTCTGGAAACACCATATATTTT

clone_size: many
d_call: TRBD2
v_call: TRBV11-2
j_call: TRBJ2-1
cdr3_aa: CASSLGLGRYNEQFF
cdr3_nt: TGTGCCAGCAGCTTGGGACTAGGCCGATACAATGAGCAGTTCTTC

clone_size: many
d_call: NA
v_call: TRBV28
j_call: TRBJ2-7
cdr3_aa: CACGGAPPEQYF
cdr3_nt: TGTGCCTGCGGAGGGGCCCCGCCAGAGCAGTACTTC

clone_size: NA
d_call: NA
v_call: TRBV5-1
j_call: TRBJ2-7
cdr3_aa: CASSTGQTAYEQYF
cdr3_nt: TGCGCCAGCAGCACTGGACAGACCGCCTACGAGCAGTACTTC

clone_size: NA
d_call: TRBD1
v_call: TRBV12-3/TRBV12-4
j_call: TRBJ1-6
cdr3_aa: CASRQTGTNSPLHF
cdr3_nt: TGTGCCAGCAGGCAGACAGGGACGAATTCACCCCTCCACTTT

clone_size: many
d_call: NA
v_call: TRBV5-1
j_call: TRBJ2-1
cdr3_aa: CASSLDGNEQFF
cdr3_nt: TGCGCCAGCAGCTTAGACGGAAATGAGCAGTTCTTC

clone_size: NA
d_call: NA
v_call: TRBV28
j_call: TRBJ1-1
cdr3_aa: CASSSLTINTEAFF
cdr3_nt: TGTGCCAGCAGTTCCTTGACTATTAACACTGAAGCTTTCTTT

clone_size: many
d_call: TRBD1
v_call: TRBV20-1
j_call: TRBJ1-4
cdr3_aa: CSAYSQGADEKLFF
cdr3_nt: TGCAGTGCATACTCACAGGGGGCGGATGAAAAACTGTTTTTT

clone_size: many
d_call: NA
v_call: TRBV2
j_call: TRBJ1-2
cdr3_aa: CASSEVRAGYTF
cdr3_nt: TGTGCCAGCAGTGAGGTGAGGGCTGGCTACACCTTC

clone_size: NA
d_call: TRBD2
v_call: TRBV5-1
j_call: TRBJ2-2
cdr3_aa: CASRHPGLADTGELFF
cdr3_nt: TGCGCCAGCAGGCATCCGGGACTAGCGGACACCGGGGAGCTGTTTTTT

clone_size: NA
d_call: NA
v_call: TRBV7-2
j_call: TRBJ2-3
cdr3_aa: CAGSPPNTDTQYF
cdr3_nt: TGTGCCGGCAGCCCCCCCAACACAGATACGCAGTATTTT

clone_size: many
d_call: NA
v_call: TRBV29-1
j_call: TRBJ1-1
cdr3_aa: CSGRELTNTEAFF
cdr3_nt: TGCAGCGGAAGGGAGCTGACGAACACTGAAGCTTTCTTT

clone_size: NA
d_call: TRBD2
v_call: TRBV7-2
j_call: TRBJ2-7
cdr3_aa: CASSLGGIVEQYF
cdr3_nt: TGTGCCAGCAGCTTGGGGGGGATCGTCGAGCAGTACTTC